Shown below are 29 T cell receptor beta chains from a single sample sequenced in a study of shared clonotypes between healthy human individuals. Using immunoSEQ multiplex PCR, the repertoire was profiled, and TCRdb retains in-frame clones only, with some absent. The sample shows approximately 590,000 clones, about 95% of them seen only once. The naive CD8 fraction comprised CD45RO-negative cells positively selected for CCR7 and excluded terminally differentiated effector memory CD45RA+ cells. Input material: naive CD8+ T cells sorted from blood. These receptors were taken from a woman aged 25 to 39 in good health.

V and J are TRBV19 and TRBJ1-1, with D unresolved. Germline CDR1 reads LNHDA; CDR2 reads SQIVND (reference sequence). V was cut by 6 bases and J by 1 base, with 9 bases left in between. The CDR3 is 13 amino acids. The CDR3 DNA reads TGTGCCAGTAGAGTGTCGTCGAACACTGAAGCTTTCTTT. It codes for CASRVSSNTEAFF.

In DNA, the CDR3 is TGTGCCAGCAGTGGGGCCAACTCTGGAAACACCATATATTTT. It translates to CASSGANSGNTIYF. The chain couples TRBV5-6 to TRBJ1-3; D possibly corresponds to TRBD1 (5 bases). In germline, CDR1 is SGHDT, CDR2 YYEEEE. Trimming took off 5 bases at V and 0 bases at J, with 9 bases between the two ends. The CDR3 spans 14 residues.

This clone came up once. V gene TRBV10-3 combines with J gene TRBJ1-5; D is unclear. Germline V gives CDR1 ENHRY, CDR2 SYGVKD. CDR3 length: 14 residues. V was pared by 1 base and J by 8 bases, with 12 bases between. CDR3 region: CAISELRFGKPQHF. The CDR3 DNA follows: TGTGCCATCAGTGAGTTGAGGTTTGGGAAGCCCCAGCATTTT.

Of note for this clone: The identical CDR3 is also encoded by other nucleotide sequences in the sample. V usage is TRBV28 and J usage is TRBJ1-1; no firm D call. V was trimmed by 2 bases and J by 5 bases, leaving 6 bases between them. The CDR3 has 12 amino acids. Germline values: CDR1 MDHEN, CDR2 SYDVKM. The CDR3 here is CASSLGLTEAFF. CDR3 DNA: TGTGCCAGCAGTTTAGGCTTAACTGAAGCTTTCTTT.

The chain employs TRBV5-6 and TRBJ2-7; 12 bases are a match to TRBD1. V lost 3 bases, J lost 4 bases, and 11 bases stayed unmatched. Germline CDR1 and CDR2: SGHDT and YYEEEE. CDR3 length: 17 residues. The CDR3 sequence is CASSCTRDRGRGYEQYF. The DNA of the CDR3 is TGTGCCAGCAGCTGTACCCGGGACAGGGGGCGAGGGTACGAGCAGTACTTC.

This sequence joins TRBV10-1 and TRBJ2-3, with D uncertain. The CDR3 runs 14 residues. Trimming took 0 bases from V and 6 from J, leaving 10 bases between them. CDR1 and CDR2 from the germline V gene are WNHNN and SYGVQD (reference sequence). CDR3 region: CASSESKSLDTQYF. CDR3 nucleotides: TGCGCCAGCAGTGAGTCGAAGAGTTTGGATACGCAGTATTTT.

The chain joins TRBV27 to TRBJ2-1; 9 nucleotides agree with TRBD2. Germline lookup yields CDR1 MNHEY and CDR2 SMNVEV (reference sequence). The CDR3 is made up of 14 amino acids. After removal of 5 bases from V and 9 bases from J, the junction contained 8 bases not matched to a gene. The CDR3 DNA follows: TGTGCCAGCAGTATCAGGACAGCGGGGGGTGAGCAGTTCTTC. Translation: CASSIRTAGGEQFF.

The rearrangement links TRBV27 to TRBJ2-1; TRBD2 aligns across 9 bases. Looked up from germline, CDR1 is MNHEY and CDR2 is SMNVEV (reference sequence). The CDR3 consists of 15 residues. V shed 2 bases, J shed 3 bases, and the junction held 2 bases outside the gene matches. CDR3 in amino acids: CASSLAGGLYNEQFF. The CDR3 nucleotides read TGTGCCAGCAGTTTAGCGGGAGGGCTCTACAATGAGCAGTTCTTC.

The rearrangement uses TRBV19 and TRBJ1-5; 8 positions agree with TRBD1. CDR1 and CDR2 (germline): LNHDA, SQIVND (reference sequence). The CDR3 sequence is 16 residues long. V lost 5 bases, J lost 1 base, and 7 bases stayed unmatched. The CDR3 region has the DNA TGTGCCAGTAGTTCCACACAGGGGGGAAGCAATCAGCCCCAGCATTTT. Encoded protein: CASSSTQGGSNQPQHF. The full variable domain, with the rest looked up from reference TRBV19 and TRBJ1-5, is DGGITQSPKYLFRKEGQNVTLSCEQNLNHDAMYWYRQDPGQGLRLIYYSQIVNDFQKGDIAEGYSVSREKKESFPLTVTSAQKNPTAFYLCASSSTQGGSNQPQHFGDGTRLSIL.

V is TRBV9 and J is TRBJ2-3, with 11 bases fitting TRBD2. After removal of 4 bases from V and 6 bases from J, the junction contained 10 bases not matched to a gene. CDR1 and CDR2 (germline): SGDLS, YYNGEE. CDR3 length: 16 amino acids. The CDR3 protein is CASSHPLAGDFDTQYF. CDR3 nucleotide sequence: TGTGCCAGCAGCCACCCACTAGCGGGAGATTTTGATACGCAGTATTTT.

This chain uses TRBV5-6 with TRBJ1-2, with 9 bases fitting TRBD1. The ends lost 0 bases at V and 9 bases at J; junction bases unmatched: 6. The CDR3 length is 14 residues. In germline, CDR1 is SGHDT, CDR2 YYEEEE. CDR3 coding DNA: TGTGCCAGCAGCTTGGGAGGACAGGGGCGAAGCTACACCTTC. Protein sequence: CASSLGGQGRSYTF.

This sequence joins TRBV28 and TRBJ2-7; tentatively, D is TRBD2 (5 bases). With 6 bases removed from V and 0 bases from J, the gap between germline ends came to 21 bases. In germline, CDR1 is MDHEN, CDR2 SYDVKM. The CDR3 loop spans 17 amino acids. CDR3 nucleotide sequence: TGTGCCAGCAGCGCTCCCTTCGACCGGACTCGCTCCTACGAGCAGTACTTC. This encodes CASSAPFDRTRSYEQYF.

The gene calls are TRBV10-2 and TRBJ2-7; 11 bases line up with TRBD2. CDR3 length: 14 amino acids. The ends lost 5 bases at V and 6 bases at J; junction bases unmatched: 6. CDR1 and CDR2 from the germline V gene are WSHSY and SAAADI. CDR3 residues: CASSFLAGGGEQYF. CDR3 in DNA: TGCGCCAGCAGTTTTCTAGCGGGAGGTGGCGAGCAGTACTTC.

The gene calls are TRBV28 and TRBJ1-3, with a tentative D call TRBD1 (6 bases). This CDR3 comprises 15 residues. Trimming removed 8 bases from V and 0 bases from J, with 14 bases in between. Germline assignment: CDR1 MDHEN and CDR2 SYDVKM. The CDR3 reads CASQRQVNSGNTIYF. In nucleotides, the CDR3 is TGTGCCAGCCAAAGACAGGTTAACTCTGGAAACACCATATATTTT.

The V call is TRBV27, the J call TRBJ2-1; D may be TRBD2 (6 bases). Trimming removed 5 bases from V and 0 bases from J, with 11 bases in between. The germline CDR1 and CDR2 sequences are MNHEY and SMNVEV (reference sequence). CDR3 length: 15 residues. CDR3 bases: TGTGCCAGCAGTCCGGGACTTGGCTCCTACAATGAGCAGTTCTTC. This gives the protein CASSPGLGSYNEQFF.

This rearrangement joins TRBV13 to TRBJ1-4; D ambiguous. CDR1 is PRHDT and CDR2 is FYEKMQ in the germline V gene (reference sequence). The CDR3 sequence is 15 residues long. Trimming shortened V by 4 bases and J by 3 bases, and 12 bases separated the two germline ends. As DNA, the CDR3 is TGTGCCAGCAGCTCAACGGGGAGGTCTAATGAAAAACTGTTTTTT. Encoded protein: CASSSTGRSNEKLFF. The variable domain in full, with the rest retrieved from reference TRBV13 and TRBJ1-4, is AAGVIQSPRHLIKEKRETATLKCYPIPRHDTVYWYQQGPGQDPQFLISFYEKMQSDKGSIPDRFSAQQFSDYHSELNMSSLELGDSALYFCASSSTGRSNEKLFFGSGTQLSVL.

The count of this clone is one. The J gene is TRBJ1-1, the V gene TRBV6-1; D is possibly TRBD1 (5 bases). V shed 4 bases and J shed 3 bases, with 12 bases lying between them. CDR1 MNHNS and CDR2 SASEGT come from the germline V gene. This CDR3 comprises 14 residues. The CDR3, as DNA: TGTGCCAGCAGTGGACAGAACCTTTACACTGAAGCTTTCTTT. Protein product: CASSGQNLYTEAFF.

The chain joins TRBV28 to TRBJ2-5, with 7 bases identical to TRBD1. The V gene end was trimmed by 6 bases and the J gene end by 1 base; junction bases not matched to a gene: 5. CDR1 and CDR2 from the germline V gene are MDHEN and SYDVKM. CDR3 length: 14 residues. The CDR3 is CASRGRDSQETQYF. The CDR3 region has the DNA TGTGCCAGCAGGGGCCGGGACAGCCAAGAGACCCAGTACTTC.

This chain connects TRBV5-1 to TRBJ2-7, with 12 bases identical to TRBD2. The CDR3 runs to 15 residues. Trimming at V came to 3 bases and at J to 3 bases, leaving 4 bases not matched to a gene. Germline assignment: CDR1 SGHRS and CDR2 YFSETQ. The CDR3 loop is CASSWTGLAGYEQYF. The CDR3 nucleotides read TGCGCCAGCAGCTGGACGGGACTAGCGGGCTACGAGCAGTACTTC.

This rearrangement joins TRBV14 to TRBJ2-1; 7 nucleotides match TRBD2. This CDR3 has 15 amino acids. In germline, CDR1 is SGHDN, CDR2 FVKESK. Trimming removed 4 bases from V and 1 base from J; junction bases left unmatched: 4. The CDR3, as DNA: TGTGCCAGCAGCCGAGCGGGATGGTCCTACAATGAGCAGTTCTTC. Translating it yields CASSRAGWSYNEQFF. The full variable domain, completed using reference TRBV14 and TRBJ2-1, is EAGVTQFPSHSVIEKGQTVTLRCDPISGHDNLYWYRRVMGKEIKFLLHFVKESKQDESGMPNNRFLAERTGGTYSTLKVQPAELEDSGVYFCASSRAGWSYNEQFFGPGTRLTVL.

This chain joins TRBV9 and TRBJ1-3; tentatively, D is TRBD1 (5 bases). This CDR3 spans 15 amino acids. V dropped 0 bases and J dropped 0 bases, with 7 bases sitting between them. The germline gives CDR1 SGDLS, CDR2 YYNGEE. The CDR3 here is CASSVETGSGNTIYF. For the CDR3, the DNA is TGTGCCAGCAGCGTAGAAACAGGCTCTGGAAACACCATATATTTT.

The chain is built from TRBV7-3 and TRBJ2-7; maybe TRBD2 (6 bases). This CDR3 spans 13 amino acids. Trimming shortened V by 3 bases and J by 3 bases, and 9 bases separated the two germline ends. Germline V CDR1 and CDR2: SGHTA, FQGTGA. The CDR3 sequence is CASSFGGNYEQYF. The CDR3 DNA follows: TGTGCCAGCAGCTTTGGAGGGAACTACGAGCAGTACTTC.

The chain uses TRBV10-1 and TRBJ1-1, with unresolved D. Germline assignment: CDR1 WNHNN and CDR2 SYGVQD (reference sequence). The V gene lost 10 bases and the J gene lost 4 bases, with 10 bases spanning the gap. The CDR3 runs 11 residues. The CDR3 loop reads CATSLGTEAFF. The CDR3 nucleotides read TGCGCCACGAGCCTCGGCACTGAAGCTTTCTTT.

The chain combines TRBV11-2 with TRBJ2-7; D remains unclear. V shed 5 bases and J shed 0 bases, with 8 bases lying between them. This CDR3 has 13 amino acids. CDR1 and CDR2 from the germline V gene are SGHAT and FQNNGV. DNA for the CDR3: TGTGCCAGCAGCCCGTCCCGCTCCTACGAGCAGTACTTC. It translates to CASSPSRSYEQYF.

The CDR3 nucleotides read TGTGCCAGCAGTTCCCCCAATCAGCCCCAGCATTTT. It is translated as CASSSPNQPQHF. The rearrangement joins TRBV27 to TRBJ1-5; no clear D gene. Germline V lookup: CDR1 MNHEY, CDR2 SMNVEV (reference sequence). The CDR3 extends over 12 amino acids. V lost 4 bases and J 3 bases, leaving 4 bases between the germline ends.

Written as DNA, the CDR3 is TGTGCCAGCAGAGGGACAGGCTATGGCTACACCTTC. This translates into CASRGTGYGYTF. The chain recombines TRBV27 with TRBJ1-2; TRBD1 agrees at 8 bases. In germline, CDR1 is MNHEY, CDR2 SMNVEV (reference sequence). CDR3 length: 12 amino acids. The V and J ends lost 6 bases and 4 bases, in that order; junction bases with no gene match: 1.

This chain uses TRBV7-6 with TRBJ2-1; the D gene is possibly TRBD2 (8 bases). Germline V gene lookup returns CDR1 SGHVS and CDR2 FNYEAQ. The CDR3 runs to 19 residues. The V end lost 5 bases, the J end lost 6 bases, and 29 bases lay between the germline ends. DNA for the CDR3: TGTGCCAGCAGCCAACAGGGGACTTCGCTAGGACTAGCCTCCAATGAGCAGTTCTTC. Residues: CASSQQGTSLGLASNEQFF.

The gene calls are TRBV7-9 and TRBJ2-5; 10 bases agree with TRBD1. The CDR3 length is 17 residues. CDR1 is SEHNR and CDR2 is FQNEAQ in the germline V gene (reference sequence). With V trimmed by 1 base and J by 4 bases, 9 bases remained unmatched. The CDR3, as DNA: TGTGCCAGCAGCTTAGGGACAGGGGGACATATAGGAGAGACCCAGTACTTC. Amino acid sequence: CASSLGTGGHIGETQYF.

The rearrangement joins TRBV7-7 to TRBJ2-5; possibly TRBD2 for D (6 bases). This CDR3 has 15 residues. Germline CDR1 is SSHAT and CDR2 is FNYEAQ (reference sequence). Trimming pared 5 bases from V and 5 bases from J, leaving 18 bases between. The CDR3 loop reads CASSRIRGRLETQYF. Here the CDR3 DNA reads TGTGCCAGCAGCCGAATACGGGGGAGGTTGGAGACCCAGTACTTC.